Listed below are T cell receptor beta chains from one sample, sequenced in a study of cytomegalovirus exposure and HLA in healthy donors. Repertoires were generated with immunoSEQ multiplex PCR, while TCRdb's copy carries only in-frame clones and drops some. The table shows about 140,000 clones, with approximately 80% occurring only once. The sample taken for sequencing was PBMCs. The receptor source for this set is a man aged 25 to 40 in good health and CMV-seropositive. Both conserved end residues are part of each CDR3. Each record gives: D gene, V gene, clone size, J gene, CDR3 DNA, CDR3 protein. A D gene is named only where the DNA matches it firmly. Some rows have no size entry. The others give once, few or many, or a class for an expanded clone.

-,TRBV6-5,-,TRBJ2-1,TGTGCCAGCAGTTACGCGGGATTCCCGAAGCAGTTCTTC,CASSYAGFPKQFF
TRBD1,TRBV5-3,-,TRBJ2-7,TGTGCCAGAAGCTTGGAGGGGGCTTCCCCCTACGAGCAGTACTTC,CARSLEGASPYEQYF
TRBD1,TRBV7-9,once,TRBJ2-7,TGTGCCAGCAGCTTCGAACAGGGGGTAGGCGAGCAGTACTTC,CASSFEQGVGEQYF
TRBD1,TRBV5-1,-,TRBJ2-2,TGCGCCAGCAGAACCGACAGGGGGCGGGACGGGGAGCTGTTTTTT,CASRTDRGRDGELFF
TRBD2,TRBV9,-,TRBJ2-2,TGTGCCAGCAGCGTAGGCGGGAGTGGGACCGGGGAGCTGTTTTTT,CASSVGGSGTGELFF
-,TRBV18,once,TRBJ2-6,TGTGCCAGCTCCGTGTTGGACAGCTCTGGGGCCAACGTCCTGACTTTC,CASSVLDSSGANVLTF
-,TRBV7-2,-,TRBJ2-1,TGTGCCAGCAGCCGCGCCTCCTACAATGAGCAGTTCTTC,CASSRASYNEQFF
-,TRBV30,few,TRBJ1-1,TGTGCCTGGAGTGTTCAGGGGACTGAAGCTTTCTTT,CAWSVQGTEAFF
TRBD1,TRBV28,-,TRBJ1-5,TGTGCCAGCACCCTGACAGGGAGAAGCAATCAGCCCCAGCATTTT,CASTLTGRSNQPQHF
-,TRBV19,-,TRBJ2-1,TGTGCCAGTAGTATAGCCCGGACAGTCTTCTACAATGAGCAGTTCTTC,CASSIARTVFYNEQFF
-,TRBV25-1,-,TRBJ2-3,TGTGCCAGCAGTGAAAGGACTTCCACAGATACGCAGTATTTT,CASSERTSTDTQYF
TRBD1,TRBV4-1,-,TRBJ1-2,TGCGCCAGCAGCCAAGACCCGACAGGGGGGGGAGGCTACACCTTC,CASSQDPTGGGGYTF
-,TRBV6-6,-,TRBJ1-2,TGTGCCAGCCGGCCCGGCGGTTCCTATGGCTACACCTTC,CASRPGGSYGYTF
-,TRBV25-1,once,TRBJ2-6,TGTGCCAGCAGTGAAGTACAGGGTTCGGTATCTGGGGCCAACGTCCTGACTTTC,CASSEVQGSVSGANVLTF
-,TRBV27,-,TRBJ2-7,TGTGCCAGCAGTTTATCGCGGACCTACGAGCAGTACTTC,CASSLSRTYEQYF
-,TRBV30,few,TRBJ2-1,TGTGCCCTCGGGACTTTGAACAATGAGCAGTTCTTC,CALGTLNNEQFF
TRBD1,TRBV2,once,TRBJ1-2,TGTGCCAGCAGTGAAGGACAGGGCTATGGCTACACCTTC,CASSEGQGYGYTF
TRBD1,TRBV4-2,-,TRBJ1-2,TGTGCCAGCAGCCAAGATCGGGAAAAGACAGGGGATGGCTACACCTTC,CASSQDREKTGDGYTF
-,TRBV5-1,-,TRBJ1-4,TGCGCCGGCAGCCCCTGGGGCGGGGCTCAGGAAAAACTGTTTTTT,CAGSPWGGAQEKLFF
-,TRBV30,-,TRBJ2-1,TGTGCCTGGAGGAGGAGCGGATACAATGAGCAGTTCTTC,CAWRRSGYNEQFF
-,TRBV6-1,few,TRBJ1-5,TGTGCCAGCAGTGAAATGGCAGGGGATGAGCCCCAGCATTTT,CASSEMAGDEPQHF
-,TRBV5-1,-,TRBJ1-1,TGCGCCAGCAGCTTCGACTACCTTTGGAACACTGAAGCTTTCTTT,CASSFDYLWNTEAFF
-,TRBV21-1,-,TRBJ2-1,TGTGCCAGCAGCACGACCTTTAGCGGGATCTCCAATGAGCAGTTCTTC,CASSTTFSGISNEQFF
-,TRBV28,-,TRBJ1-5,TGTGCCAGATCAACAGGGATCGGTCAGCCCCAGCATTTT,CARSTGIGQPQHF
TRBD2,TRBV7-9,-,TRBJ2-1,TGTGCCACCGAGCTAGCGGACCTTTACAATGAGCAGTTCTTC,CATELADLYNEQFF
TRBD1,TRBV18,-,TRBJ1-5,TGTGCCAGCTCACCACGTGGGACAGGATATAGCAATCAGCCCCAGCATTTT,CASSPRGTGYSNQPQHF
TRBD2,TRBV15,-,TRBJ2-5,TGTGCCACCAGCCCCGGGGGGGGGATCCCTCATCAAGAGACCCAGTACTTC,CATSPGGGIPHQETQYF
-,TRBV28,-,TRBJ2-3,TGTGCCAGCAGTCTCAACCCGGGACTCAGCACAGATACGCAGTATTTT,CASSLNPGLSTDTQYF
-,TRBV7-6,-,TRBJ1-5,TGTGCCAGCAGCTCCCAGGGGAGGGGGGTAAATCAGCCCCAGCATTTT,CASSSQGRGVNQPQHF
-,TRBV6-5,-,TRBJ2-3,TGTGCCAGCAGCCTCGTGGGGCCCAGCACAGATACGCAGTATTTT,CASSLVGPSTDTQYF
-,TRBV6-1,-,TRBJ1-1,TGTGCCAGCAGCCACGACGGGGGAACCACTGAAGCTTTCTTT,CASSHDGGTTEAFF
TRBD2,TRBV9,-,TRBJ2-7,TGTGCCAGCAGCCCAGGACTAGCGGACTCCTACGAGCAGTACTTC,CASSPGLADSYEQYF
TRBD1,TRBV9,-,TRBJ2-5,TGTGCCAGCAGCTTGGGACAGGGACCACTGTACCAAGAGACCCAGTACTTC,CASSLGQGPLYQETQYF
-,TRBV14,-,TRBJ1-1,TGTGCCAGCAGCCAGTTCCTAGGGGAAGGCACTGAAGCTTTCTTT,CASSQFLGEGTEAFF
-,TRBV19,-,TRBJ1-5,TGTGCCAGTAGTCCGGTTAGCAATCAGCCCCAGCATTTT,CASSPVSNQPQHF
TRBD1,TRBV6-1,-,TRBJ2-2,TGTGCCAGCAGTGTAGACAGGGGGAGCACCGGGGAGCTGTTTTTT,CASSVDRGSTGELFF
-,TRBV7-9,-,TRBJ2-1,TGTGCCAGCAGCTACCCTACTAGTAATGAGCAGTTCTTC,CASSYPTSNEQFF
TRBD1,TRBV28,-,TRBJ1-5,TGTGCCAGCAGCACAGGGGGGCAGGGGTTGTATTTT,CASSTGGQGLYF
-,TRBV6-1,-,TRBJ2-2,TGTGCCAGCAGCTCAGTGACTAGTTCCGGGGAGCTGTTTTTT,CASSSVTSSGELFF
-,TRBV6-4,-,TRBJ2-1,TGTGCCAGCAGTCCCGGGGGTCCTGAGCAGTTCTTC,CASSPGGPEQFF